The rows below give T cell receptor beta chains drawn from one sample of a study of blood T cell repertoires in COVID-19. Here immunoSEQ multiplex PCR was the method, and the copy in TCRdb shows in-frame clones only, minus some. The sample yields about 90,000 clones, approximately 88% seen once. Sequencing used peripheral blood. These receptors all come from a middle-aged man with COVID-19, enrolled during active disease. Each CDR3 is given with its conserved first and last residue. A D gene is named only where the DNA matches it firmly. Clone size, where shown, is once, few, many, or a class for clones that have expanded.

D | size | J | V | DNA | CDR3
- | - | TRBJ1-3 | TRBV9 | TGTGCCAGCAGCCGTGACATATACTCTGGAAACACCATATATTTT | CASSRDIYSGNTIYF
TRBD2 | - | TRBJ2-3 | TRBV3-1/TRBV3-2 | TGTGCCAGCAGCCTAATACAAGCTAGCGGGAGCACAGATACGCAGTATTTT | CASSLIQASGSTDTQYF
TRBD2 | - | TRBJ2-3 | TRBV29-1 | TGCAGCGTTGATCCTATAGCGGGCGCAGATACGCAGTATTTT | CSVDPIAGADTQYF
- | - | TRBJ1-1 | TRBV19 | TGCGCCAGTCCCTGGGGAGGGCGGGTGAACACTGAAGCTTTCTTT | CASPWGGRVNTEAFF
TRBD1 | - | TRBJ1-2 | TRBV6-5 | TGTGCCAGCAGTTCCCCGCAGGGGGCTGGTAGCTACACCTTC | CASSSPQGAGSYTF
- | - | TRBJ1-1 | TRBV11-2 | TGTGCCAGCAGCATGACACCGAACACTGAAGCTTTCTTT | CASSMTPNTEAFF
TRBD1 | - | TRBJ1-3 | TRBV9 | TGTGCCAGCAGCGTAGGTGGAGGGGGCGGAAACACCATATATTTT | CASSVGGGGGNTIYF
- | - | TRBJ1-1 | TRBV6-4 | TGTGCCAGCAGGGCAGGGTCGAACACTGAAGCTTTCTTT | CASRAGSNTEAFF
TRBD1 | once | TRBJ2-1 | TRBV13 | TGTGCCAGCAGCCCCCGACAGGGGGCACCCTGGTATGAGCAGTTCTTC | CASSPRQGAPWYEQFF
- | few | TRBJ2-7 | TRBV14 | TGTGCCAGCAGCCCCAGCTCCTACGAGCAGTACTTC | CASSPSSYEQYF
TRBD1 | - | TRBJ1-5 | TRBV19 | TGTGCCAGTAGTTTGGGACAGTATAGCAATCAGCCCCAGCATTTT | CASSLGQYSNQPQHF
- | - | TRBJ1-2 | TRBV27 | TGTGCCAGCAGTTTATCGAGATCGTCCAGGGTGGGCTACACCTTC | CASSLSRSSRVGYTF
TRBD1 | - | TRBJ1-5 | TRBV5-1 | TGCGCCAGCAGCCCTGGGACAGGGGGCGGCCAGCCCCAGCATTTT | CASSPGTGGGQPQHF
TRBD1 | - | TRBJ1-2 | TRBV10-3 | TGTGCCTCACGGGACAGCGGCTACACCTTC | CASRDSGYTF
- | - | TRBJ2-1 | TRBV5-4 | TGTGCCAGCAGCGCCGGGACTCCCCCCAATGAGCAGTTCTTC | CASSAGTPPNEQFF
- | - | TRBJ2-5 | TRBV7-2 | TGTGCCAGCAGCTTCCCAGGTCTCCCGCCTCAAGAGACCCAGTACTTC | CASSFPGLPPQETQYF
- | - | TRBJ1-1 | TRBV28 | TGTGCCAGCAGTTTGATACAGGTATACACTGAAGCTTTCTTT | CASSLIQVYTEAFF
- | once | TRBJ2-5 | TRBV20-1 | TGCAGTGCACGTTGGGCGGAGACCCAGTACTTC | CSARWAETQYF
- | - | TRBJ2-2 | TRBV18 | TGTGCCAGCTCTTCAGGGCAGGGGACCGCCGGGGAGCTGTTTTTT | CASSSGQGTAGELFF
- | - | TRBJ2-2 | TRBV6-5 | TGTGCCAGCAGTTATTATCCAGGGGCCTGGGAGCTGTTTTTT | CASSYYPGAWELFF
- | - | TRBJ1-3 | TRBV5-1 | TGCGCCAGCAGCGTCGCGGGAATCAGAACTGGAAACACCATATATTTT | CASSVAGIRTGNTIYF
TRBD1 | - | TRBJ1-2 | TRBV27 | TGTGCCAGCAGACTTGGGACAGCTACTAACTATGGCTACACCTTC | CASRLGTATNYGYTF
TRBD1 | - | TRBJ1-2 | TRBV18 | TGTGCCAGCTCACCCGGACAGGGGGCGCAGCCCGTCTATGGCTACACCTTC | CASSPGQGAQPVYGYTF
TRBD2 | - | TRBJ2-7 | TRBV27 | TGTGCCAGCAGTTTACTAGCGGGGGGCCTCACCTACGAGCAGTACTTC | CASSLLAGGLTYEQYF
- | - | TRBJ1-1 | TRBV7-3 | TGTGCCAGCAGCCTAGAGATGAACACTGAAGCTTTCTTT | CASSLEMNTEAFF
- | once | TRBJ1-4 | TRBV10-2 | TGCGCCAGCAGTGATGTCAGGGAAGATGAAAAACTGTTTTTT | CASSDVREDEKLFF
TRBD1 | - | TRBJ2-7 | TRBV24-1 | TGTGCCACCAGTGATTCCGGGACAGGGCGAACCTACGAGCAGTACTTC | CATSDSGTGRTYEQYF
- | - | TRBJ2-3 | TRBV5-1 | TGCGCCAGCAGCTTGCTCAGGGGCACAGATACGCAGTATTTT | CASSLLRGTDTQYF
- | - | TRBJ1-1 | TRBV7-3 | TGTGCCAGCAGCTTAACTGTACCAGGCAGGGTCGAGGCTGAAGCTTTCTTT | CASSLTVPGRVEAEAFF
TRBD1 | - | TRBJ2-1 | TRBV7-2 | TGTGCCAGCAGACCCGACAGGGGGTCCTACAATGAGCAGTTCTTC | CASRPDRGSYNEQFF
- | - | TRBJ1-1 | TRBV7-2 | TGTGCCAGCAGCTTAGGGCGGGTGCGCACTGAAGCTTTCTTT | CASSLGRVRTEAFF
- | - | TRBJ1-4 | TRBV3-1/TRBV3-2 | TGTGCCAGCAGCCAAGGACTCGATGAAAAACTGTTTTTT | CASSQGLDEKLFF
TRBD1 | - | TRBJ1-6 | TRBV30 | TGTGCCTGGAGTTTTCCGGGACAGAAGGATTCACCCCTCCACTTT | CAWSFPGQKDSPLHF
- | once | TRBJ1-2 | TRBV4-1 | TGCGCCAGCAGCCCACTTCTCCCCAACTATGGCTACACCTTC | CASSPLLPNYGYTF
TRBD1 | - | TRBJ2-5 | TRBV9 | TGTGCCAGCAGCGCCCGGGACAGGCAAGAGACCCAGTACTTC | CASSARDRQETQYF
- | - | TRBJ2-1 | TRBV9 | TGTGCCAGCAGCAACCGGGACTTTTCCTACAATGAGCAGTTCTTC | CASSNRDFSYNEQFF
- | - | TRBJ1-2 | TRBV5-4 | TGTGCCAGCGGATCAGGGAACTATGGCTACACCTTC | CASGSGNYGYTF
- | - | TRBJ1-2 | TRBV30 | TGTGCCTGGAGTGATCTGGAGAACTATGGCTACACCTTC | CAWSDLENYGYTF
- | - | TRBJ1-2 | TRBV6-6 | TGTGCCAGCAGTCAGAGGGAGGGGACTTATGGGAGCTCATATGGCTACACCTTC | CASSQREGTYGSSYGYTF
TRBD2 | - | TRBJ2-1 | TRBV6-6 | TGTGCCAGCAGCTGGGGGGTAGCGGGGGGCCGACCTTCCTACAATGAGCAGTTCTTC | CASSWGVAGGRPSYNEQFF
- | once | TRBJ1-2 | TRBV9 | TGTGCCAGCATCACTACGATCCCCTATGGCTACACCTTC | CASITTIPYGYTF
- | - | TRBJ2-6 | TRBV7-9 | TGTGCCAGCAGCTTGTTCCTAAACTCTGGGGCCAACGTCCTGACTTTC | CASSLFLNSGANVLTF